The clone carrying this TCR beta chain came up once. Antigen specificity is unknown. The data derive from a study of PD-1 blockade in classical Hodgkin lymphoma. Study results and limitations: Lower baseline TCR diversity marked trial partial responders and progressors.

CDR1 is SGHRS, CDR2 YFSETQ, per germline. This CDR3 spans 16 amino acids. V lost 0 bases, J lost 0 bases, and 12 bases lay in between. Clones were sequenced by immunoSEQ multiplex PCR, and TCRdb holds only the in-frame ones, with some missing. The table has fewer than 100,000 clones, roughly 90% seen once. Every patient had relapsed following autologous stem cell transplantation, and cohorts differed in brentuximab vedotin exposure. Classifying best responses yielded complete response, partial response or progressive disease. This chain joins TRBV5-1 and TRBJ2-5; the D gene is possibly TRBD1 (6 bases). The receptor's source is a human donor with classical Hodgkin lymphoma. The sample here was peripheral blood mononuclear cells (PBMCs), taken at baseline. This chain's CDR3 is CASSLVGRGYQETQYF. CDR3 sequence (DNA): TGCGCCAGCAGCTTGGTGGGCAGGGGATACCAAGAGACCCAGTACTTC.